This TCR beta chain was observed in a study of T-cell reconstitution after alpha-beta-depleted transplantation in children. This clonotype showed up many times. No antigen is known for it. Overall study results and limits: Approximately two months post-transplant, alpha-beta T cells reportedly originated from several hundred expanded graft clones. Newly generated T cells supplied most T-cell counts and diversity one year post-transplant.

Unique molecular identifiers featured in how the TCRbeta library was prepared. TCRdb fed the PCR reads into MiXCR, producing one record per CDR3 protein. The sample records 440,000 or so distinct CDR3 sequences, approximately 42% being singletons. V was shortened by 0 bases and J by 3 bases, with 10 bases between the two germline ends. CDR1 is SGHDN and CDR2 is FVKESK in the germline V gene. This CDR3 spans 15 amino acids. J is TRBJ2-3 and V is TRBV14, with a possible D match to TRBD1 (7 bases). This TCR came from a girl aged 2 to 10 with aplastic anemia, due to receive a stem cell transplant. The sequencing here drew on PBMCs, taken before TCRalphabeta/CD19-depleted stem cell transplant. Here the CDR3 reads CASSQDRGRTDTQYF. DNA for the CDR3: TGTGCCAGCAGCCAAGACAGGGGGAGGACAGATACGCAGTATTTT.